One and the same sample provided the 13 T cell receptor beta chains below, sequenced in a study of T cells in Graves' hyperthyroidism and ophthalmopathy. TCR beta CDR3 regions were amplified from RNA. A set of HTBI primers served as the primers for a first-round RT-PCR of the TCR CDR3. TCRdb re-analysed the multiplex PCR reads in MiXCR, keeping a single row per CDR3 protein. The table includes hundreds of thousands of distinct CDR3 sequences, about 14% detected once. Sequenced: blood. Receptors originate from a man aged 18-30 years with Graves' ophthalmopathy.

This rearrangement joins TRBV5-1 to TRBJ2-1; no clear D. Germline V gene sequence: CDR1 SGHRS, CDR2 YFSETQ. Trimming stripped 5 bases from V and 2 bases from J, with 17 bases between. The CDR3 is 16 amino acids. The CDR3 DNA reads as TGCGCCAGCAGGGTTAGGTCCGGAAATACCTACAATGAGCAGTTCTTC. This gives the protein CASRVRSGNTYNEQFF.

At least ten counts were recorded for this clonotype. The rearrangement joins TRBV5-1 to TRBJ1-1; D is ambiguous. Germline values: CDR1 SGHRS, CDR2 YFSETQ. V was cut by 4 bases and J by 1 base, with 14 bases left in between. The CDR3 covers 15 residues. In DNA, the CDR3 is TGCGCCAGCAGCCCCCGGTTCGGGGAGAACACTGAAGCTTTCTTT. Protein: CASSPRFGENTEAFF.

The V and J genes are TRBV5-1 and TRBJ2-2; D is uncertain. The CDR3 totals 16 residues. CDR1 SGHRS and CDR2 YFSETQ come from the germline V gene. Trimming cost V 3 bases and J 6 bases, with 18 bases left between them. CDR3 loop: CASSSERWLPPGELFF. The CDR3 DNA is TGCGCCAGCAGCTCGGAACGGTGGCTCCCCCCCGGGGAGCTGTTTTTT. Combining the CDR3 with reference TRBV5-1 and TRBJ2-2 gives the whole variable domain KAGVTQTPRYLIKTRGQQVTLSCSPISGHRSVSWYQQTPGQGLQFLFEYFSETQRNKGNFPGRFSGRQFSNSRSEMNVSTLELGDSALYLCASSSERWLPPGELFFGEGSRLTVL.

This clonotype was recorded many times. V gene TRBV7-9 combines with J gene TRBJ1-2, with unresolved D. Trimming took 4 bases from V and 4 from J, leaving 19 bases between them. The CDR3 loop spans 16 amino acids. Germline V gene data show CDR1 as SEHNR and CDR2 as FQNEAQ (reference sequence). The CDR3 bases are TGTGCCAGCAGCTCCCTGCCAATTGGCCTACCCTATGGCTACACCTTC. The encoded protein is CASSSLPIGLPYGYTF.

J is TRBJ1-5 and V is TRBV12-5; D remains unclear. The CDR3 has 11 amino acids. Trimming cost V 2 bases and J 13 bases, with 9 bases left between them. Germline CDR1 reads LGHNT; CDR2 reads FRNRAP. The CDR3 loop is CASGLIPPQHF. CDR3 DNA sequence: TGTGCTAGTGGTTTGATCCCGCCGCAGCATTTT.

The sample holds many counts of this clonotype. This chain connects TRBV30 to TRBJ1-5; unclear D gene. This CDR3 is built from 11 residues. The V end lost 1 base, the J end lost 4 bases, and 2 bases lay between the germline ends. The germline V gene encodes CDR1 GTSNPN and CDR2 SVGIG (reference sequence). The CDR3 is CAWSANQPQHF. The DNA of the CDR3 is TGTGCCTGGAGTGCTAATCAGCCCCAGCATTTT.

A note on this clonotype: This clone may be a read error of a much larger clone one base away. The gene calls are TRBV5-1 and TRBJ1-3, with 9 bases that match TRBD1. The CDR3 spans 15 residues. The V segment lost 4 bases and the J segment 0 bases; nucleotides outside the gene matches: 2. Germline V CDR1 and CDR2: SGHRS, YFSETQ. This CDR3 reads CASSRDRVSGNTIYF. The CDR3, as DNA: TGCGCCAGCAGCAGGGACAGGGTCTCTGGAAACACCATATATTTT.

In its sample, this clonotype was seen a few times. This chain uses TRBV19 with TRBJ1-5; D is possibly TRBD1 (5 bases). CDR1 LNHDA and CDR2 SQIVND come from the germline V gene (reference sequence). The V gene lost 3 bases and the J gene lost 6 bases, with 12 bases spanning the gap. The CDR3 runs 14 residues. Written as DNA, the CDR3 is TGTGCCAGTAGTATTGGGCAGGGTGGTCAGCCCCAGCATTTT. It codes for CASSIGQGGQPQHF.

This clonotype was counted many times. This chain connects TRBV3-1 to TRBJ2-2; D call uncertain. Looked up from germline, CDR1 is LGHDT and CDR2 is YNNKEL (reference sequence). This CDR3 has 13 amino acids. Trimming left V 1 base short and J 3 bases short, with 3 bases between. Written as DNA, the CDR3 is TGTGCCAGCAGCCAAGTATACACCGGGGAGCTGTTTTTT. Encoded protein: CASSQVYTGELFF.

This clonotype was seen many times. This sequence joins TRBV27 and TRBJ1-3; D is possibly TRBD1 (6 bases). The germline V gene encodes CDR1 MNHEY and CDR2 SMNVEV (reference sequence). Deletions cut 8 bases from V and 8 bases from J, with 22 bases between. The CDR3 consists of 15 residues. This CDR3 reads CASWESTQGGDTIYF. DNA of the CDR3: TGTGCCAGCTGGGAGAGTACACAGGGTGGGGACACCATATATTTT.

The CDR3 bases are TGTGCCACCAGCAGAGATAGCGGGGGGGCAGATACGCAGTATTTT. Protein product: CATSRDSGGADTQYF. The gene calls are TRBV15 and TRBJ2-3, with 11 bases identical to TRBD2. The germline CDR1 and CDR2 sequences are LNHNV and YYDKDF (reference sequence). The CDR3 spans 15 residues. The trim removed 0 bases at V and 4 bases at J, leaving 0 bases unmatched.

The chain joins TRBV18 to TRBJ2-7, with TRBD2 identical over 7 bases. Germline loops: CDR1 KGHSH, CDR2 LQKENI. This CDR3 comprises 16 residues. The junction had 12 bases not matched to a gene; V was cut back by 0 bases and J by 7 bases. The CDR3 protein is CASSPPSSGALGEQYF. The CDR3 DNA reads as TGTGCCAGCTCACCACCCTCCAGCGGGGCCTTGGGGGAGCAGTACTTC.

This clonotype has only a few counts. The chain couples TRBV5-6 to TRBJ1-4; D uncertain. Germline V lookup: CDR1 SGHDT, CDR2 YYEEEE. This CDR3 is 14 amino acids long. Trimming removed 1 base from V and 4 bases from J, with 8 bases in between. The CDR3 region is CASSLYSYNEKLFF. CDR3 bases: TGTGCCAGCAGCTTGTACAGCTATAATGAAAAACTGTTTTTT.